This T cell receptor (beta chain) came from a study of blood T cell repertoires in COVID-19 (dated by TCRdb to about 2020). For the study in its entirety: Samples from collaborators originated in the United States, Italy and Spain and spanned both the acute and convalescent phases of COVID-19. The prospective study material was composed of cDNA or gDNA derived from T cells, B-cell-depleted T cells, or PBMCs. Deeply sampled blood TCRbeta repertoires from subjects exposed to, actively infected with, or recovered from COVID-19 were included in the dataset. The repertoires were made available in a free public database intended to serve as a resource for research on the immune response to SARS-CoV-2. Samples were obtained from the ongoing ImmuneRACE study (first 160 participants) and from about 1,300 subjects provided by 6 global collaborators. Sample metadata almost always included a de-identified subject ID, COVID-19 status, age in years and sex. Where available, HLA class I and class II types were taken from metadata supplied by the sample provider and were not determined by assay-based typing.

In the prospective study, participants were roughly 18 to 89 years old, resided in fewer than 25 geographic areas of the United States, and were enrolled through a virtual design. To assign participants to cohorts, the prospective study relied on clinical history that participants themselves reported in a screening survey and a study questionnaire. In the prospective study, whole blood, serum and a nasopharyngeal or oropharyngeal swab were collected from each participant by mobile phlebotomists. Additional blood draws and questionnaires over an approximately 2-month period could optionally be provided by prospective study participants. Prospective study blood samples were shipped either frozen or at room temperature before DNA extraction. TCRbeta CDR3 regions were amplified from genomic DNA using the immunoSEQ Assay, a bias-controlled multiplex PCR. The source study handled its data this way. The number of nucleated cells in each sample was estimated from the amplification of reference gene primers within the assay. Sequence reads were collapsed and filtered to measure the absolute abundance of every unique TCRbeta CDR3 rearrangement. Productive Simpson clonality was computed per sample as the square root of Simpson's diversity index over productive rearrangements. As stored in TCRdb, this immuneACCESS dataset retains in-frame rearrangements with V and J assigned. A fraction of the clones does not appear; measured against another copy, unresolved V genes explain less than half of the discrepancy, and the remainder lacks a known reason. From that table come the V and J calls and clone size; the DNA was used to work out D and trimming. In this sample the table shows about 220,000 clones, 86% of which occur a single time. More than 3.5% of the sample comes from the top ten.

Including cysteine and phenylalanine, the CDR3 has 15 amino acids. Left in the record is the CDR3 DNA by itself, 45 bases read in frame from the first base. The germline V gene encodes CDR1 LNHNV and CDR2 YYDKDF (reference sequence). V sheds 3 bases and J sheds 2 bases, leaving 11 bases between their ends. What the work shows at the level of the full study, not this receptor alone: How much clinical and demographic metadata was included differed by source and by participant, and the metadata was provided uncurated.

Notes on this clone: Its antigen is unknown. No much larger clone exists at a distance of one base, and base qualities are not known.

This clonotype originated in a middle-aged woman with acute COVID-19. The rearranged chain carries TRBV15 and TRBJ1-5, and the D gene may be TRBD1, 5 bases matching. Sequenced input: PBMCs or T cells enriched from blood (not recorded which). CDR3 reads: CATSSYDSGNQPQHF. The DNA sequence follows: TGTGCCACCAGCAGCTACGACAGTGGCAATCAGCCCCAGCATTTT. With the rest looked up from the reference TRBV15 and TRBJ1-5 genes rather than sequenced, the full variable domain is DAMVIQNPRYQVTQFGKPVTLSCSQTLNHNVMYWYQQKSSQAPKLLFHYYDKDFNNEADTPDNFQSRRPNTSFCFLDIRSPGLGDTAMYLCATSSYDSGNQPQHFGDGTRLSIL.